This is a list of T cell receptor beta chains from one sample in a study of blood T cell repertoires in COVID-19. The data were produced by immunoSEQ multiplex PCR, yet TCRdb's version contains in-frame clones alone and is incomplete. The sample lists 55,000 to 75,000 clones; approximately 72% were seen once. The specimen sequenced was peripheral blood. The receptors derive from a woman between 70 and 85 years old with COVID-19, enrolled during active disease. CDR3s include the opening cysteine and the closing phenylalanine or tryptophan. The D gene is left open where the match is weak. Clone size appears in some rows only: once, few, many, or a class for an expanded clone.

j_gene | abundance | d_gene | v_gene | CDR3nt | CDR3aa
TRBJ2-3 | many | - | TRBV27 | TGTGCCACAAGGGCAGGGTGGGATACGCAGTATTTT | CATRAGWDTQYF
TRBJ2-2 | - | - | TRBV18 | TGTGCCAGCTCACCACCGACACCCACCGGGGAGCTGTTTTTT | CASSPPTPTGELFF
TRBJ1-5 | - | - | TRBV5-5 | TGTGCCAGCAGCCAAGCTCCCCTTCAGCCCCAGCATTTT | CASSQAPLQPQHF
TRBJ1-3 | few | TRBD1 | TRBV10-3 | TGTGCCATCAGTCCGGACAGGGCGGGAAACACCATATATTTT | CAISPDRAGNTIYF
TRBJ1-2 | - | TRBD1 | TRBV2 | TGTGCCAGCAGTCCGCCGACAGGGTTCTATGGCTACACCTTC | CASSPPTGFYGYTF
TRBJ2-1 | - | TRBD2 | TRBV11-3 | TGTGCCAGCAGCTTAGGCCTAGCGGGAGGGCTTATCTACAATGAGCAGTTCTTC | CASSLGLAGGLIYNEQFF
TRBJ1-4 | once | TRBD1 | TRBV18 | TGTGCCAGCTCACCTCCGGGACAGGGGAATGAAAAACTGTTTTTT | CASSPPGQGNEKLFF
TRBJ2-1 | - | - | TRBV14 | TGTGCCAGCAGCCAAGACGACCGGGGGATAGGGAATGAGCAGTTCTTC | CASSQDDRGIGNEQFF
TRBJ1-6 | many | - | TRBV5-1 | TGCGCCAGCAGCTTGCGGGTTAGCTCCTATAATTCACCCCTCCACTTT | CASSLRVSSYNSPLHF
TRBJ1-6 | - | - | TRBV12-1 | TGTGCCAGCAGCCGCCACAGGTTTAGGAACTCACCCCTCCACTTT | CASSRHRFRNSPLHF
TRBJ1-4 | - | - | TRBV15 | TGTGCCACCAGCAGAGGGGGCTTGGCTGAAAAACTGTTTTTT | CATSRGGLAEKLFF
TRBJ2-3 | few | TRBD2 | TRBV11-2 | TGTGCCAGCAGTCGACTAGCGGATACGCAGTATTTT | CASSRLADTQYF
TRBJ2-1 | - | TRBD2 | TRBV4-2 | TGTGCCAGCAGCCAAGGAGCGGGAGGTTATGAGCAGTTCTTC | CASSQGAGGYEQFF
TRBJ2-7 | - | - | TRBV7-2 | TGTGCCAGCAGTTACACCGGGGGATACGAGCAGTACTTC | CASSYTGGYEQYF
TRBJ2-3 | few | - | TRBV7-2 | TGTGCCAGCAGCCGCTCCACTAGCACAGATACGCAGTATTTT | CASSRSTSTDTQYF
TRBJ2-1 | few | - | TRBV7-3 | TGTGCCAGCAGCTTAAGGTTAGCGGCGTCCTACAATGAGCAGTTCTTC | CASSLRLAASYNEQFF
TRBJ2-4 | - | TRBD2 | TRBV3-1/TRBV3-2 | TGTGCCAGCAGCCAAGATGATGCTAGCGGGGGTGCAGACATTCAGTACTTC | CASSQDDASGGADIQYF
TRBJ2-2 | - | TRBD2 | TRBV7-3 | TGTGCCAGCAGCCGCGTGCCCGAACTAGCGGGAGCCGGGGAGCTGTTTTTT | CASSRVPELAGAGELFF
TRBJ1-3 | once | - | TRBV7-9 | TGTGCCAGCAGCTTAGTTCACCAGGGTCTGGCTGACACCATATATTTT | CASSLVHQGLADTIYF